This T cell receptor (beta chain) is from a study of control samples from healthy donors and cancer patients. V lost 9 bases and J 4 bases, leaving 19 bases between the germline ends. The CDR3 length is 14 residues. The germline V gene has CDR1 SEHNR and CDR2 FQNEAQ (reference sequence). The assay was immunoSEQ multiplex PCR, and TCRdb's table has in-frame clones only and misses some. This table has 390,000 or so clones, more than 80% appearing once. The chain uses TRBV7-9 and TRBJ2-7; D might be TRBD2 (6 bases). Sequenced sample: PBMCs. The receptor was derived from a man aged 35 to 55 with head and neck cancer. CDR3 residues: CASTEETRWYEQYF. In DNA form, the CDR3 reads TGTGCCAGTACGGAGGAGACTAGATGGTACGAGCAGTACTTC.